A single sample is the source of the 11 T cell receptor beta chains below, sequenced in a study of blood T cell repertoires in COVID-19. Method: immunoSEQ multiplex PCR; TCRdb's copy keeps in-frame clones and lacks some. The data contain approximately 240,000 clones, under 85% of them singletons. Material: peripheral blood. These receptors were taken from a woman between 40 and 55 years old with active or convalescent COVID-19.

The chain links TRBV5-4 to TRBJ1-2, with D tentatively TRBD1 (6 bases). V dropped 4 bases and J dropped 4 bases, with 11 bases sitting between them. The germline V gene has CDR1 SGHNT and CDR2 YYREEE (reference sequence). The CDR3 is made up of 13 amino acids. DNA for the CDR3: TGTGCCAGCAGCGGGGGCACCGGCTATGGCTACACCTTC. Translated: CASSGGTGYGYTF.

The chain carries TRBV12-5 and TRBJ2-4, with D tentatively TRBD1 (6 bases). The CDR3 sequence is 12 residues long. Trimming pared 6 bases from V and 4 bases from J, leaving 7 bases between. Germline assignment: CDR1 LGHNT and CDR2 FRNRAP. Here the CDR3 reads CASGDRKNIQYF. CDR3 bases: TGTGCTAGTGGAGACAGGAAAAACATTCAGTACTTC.

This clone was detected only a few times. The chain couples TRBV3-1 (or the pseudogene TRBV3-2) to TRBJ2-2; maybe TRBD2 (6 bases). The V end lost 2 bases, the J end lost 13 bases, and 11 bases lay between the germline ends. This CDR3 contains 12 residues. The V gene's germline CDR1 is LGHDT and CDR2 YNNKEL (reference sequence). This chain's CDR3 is CASSQPGVGLFF. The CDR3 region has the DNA TGTGCCAGCAGCCAACCGGGGGTGGGGCTGTTTTTT.

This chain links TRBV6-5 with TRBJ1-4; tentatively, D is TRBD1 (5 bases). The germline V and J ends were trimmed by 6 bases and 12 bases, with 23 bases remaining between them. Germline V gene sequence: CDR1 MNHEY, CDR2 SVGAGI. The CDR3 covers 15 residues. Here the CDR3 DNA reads TGTGCCAGCAGGTTATCGCATCAGGCCTCGGGGGAACTGTTTTTT. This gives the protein CASRLSHQASGELFF.

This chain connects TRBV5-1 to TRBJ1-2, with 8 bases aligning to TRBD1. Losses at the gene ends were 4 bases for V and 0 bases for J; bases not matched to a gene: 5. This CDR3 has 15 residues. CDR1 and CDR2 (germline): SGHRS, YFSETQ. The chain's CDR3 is CASSGQGAPNYGYTF. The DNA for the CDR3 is TGCGCCAGCAGCGGGCAGGGGGCGCCTAACTATGGCTACACCTTC.

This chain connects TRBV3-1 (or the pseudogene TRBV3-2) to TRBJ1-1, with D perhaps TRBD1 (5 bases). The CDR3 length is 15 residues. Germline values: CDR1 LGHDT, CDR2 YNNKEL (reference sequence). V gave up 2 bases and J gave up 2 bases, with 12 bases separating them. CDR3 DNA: TGTGCCAGCAGCCAAAGGGGCCCAGGCAACACTGAAGCTTTCTTT. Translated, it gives CASSQRGPGNTEAFF.

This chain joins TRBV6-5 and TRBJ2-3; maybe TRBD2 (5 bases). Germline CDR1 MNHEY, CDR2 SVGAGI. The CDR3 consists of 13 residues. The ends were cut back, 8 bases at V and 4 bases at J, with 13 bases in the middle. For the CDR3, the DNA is TGTGCCAGCCTCCTGGCTAGCCCAGATACGCAGTATTTT. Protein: CASLLASPDTQYF.

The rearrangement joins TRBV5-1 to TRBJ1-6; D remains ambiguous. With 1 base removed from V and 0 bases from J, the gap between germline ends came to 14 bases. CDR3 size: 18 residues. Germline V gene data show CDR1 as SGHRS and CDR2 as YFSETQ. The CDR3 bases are TGCGCCAGCAGCTTGTATGGCGGCCTTAGCTCCTATAATTCACCCCTCCACTTT. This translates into CASSLYGGLSSYNSPLHF.

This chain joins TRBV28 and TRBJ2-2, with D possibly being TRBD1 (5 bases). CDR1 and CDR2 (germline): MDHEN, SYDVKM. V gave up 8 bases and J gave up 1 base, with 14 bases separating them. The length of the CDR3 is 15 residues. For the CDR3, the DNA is TGTGCCAGCGGAACCACAGGAAAGAACACCGGGGAGCTGTTTTTT. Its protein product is CASGTTGKNTGELFF.

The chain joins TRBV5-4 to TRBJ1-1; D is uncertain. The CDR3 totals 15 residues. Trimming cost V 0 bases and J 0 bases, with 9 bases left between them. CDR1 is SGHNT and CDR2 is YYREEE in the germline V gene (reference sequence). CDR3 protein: CASSLAGRLNTEAFF. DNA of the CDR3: TGTGCCAGCAGCTTGGCTGGCAGGCTGAACACTGAAGCTTTCTTT.

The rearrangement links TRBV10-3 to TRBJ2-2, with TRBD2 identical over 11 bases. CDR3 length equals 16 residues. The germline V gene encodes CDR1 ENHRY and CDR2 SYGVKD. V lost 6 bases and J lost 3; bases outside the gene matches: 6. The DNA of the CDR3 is TGTGCCATCAGCGTAACTAGCGGGGGAGACACCGGGGAGCTGTTTTTT. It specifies CAISVTSGGDTGELFF.